This T cell receptor (beta chain) was captured in a study of blood T cell repertoires in COVID-19. Authors' analysis steps: Reference gene primer amplification gave estimated nucleated cell counts. Generated by immunoSEQ multiplex PCR, the TCRdb table keeps only in-frame clones and is missing some. Clonal size and the V and J genes are those of that table, whereas D and trimming came from the DNA. The sample shows 200,000 to 250,000 clones, roughly 84% of them seen only once. Recruited during active infection, patients (from Seattle) were subsequently followed longitudinally. The J segment lost 5 bases and the V segment lost 6 bases, leaving 1 base of the junction unmatched. This CDR3 is 13 amino acids long. Germline CDR1 reads LNHDA; CDR2 reads SQIVND (reference sequence).

The TCR was taken from a man between 50 and 59 years old with COVID-19, enrolled during active disease. This chain connects TRBV19 to TRBJ1-5; 10 nucleotides agree with TRBD1. Material: peripheral blood. The CDR3 region is CASRDRGDQPQHF. CDR3 DNA sequence: TGTGCCAGTAGGGACAGGGGGGATCAGCCCCAGCATTTT.